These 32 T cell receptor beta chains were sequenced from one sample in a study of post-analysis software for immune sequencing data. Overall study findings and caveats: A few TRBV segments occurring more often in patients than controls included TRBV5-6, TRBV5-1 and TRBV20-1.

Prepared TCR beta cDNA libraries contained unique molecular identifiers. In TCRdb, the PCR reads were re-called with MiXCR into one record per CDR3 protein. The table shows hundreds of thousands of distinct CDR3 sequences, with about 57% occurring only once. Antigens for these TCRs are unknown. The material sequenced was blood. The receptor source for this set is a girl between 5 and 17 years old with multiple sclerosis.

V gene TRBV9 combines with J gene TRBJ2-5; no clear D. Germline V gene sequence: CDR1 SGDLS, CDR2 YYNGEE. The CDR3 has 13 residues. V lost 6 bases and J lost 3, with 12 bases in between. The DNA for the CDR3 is TGTGCCAGCAATATGCTCCCCGAAGAGACCCAGTACTTC. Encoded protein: CASNMLPEETQYF.

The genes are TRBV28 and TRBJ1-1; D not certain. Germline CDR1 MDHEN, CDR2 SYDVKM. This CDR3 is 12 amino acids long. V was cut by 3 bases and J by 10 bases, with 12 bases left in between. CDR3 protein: CASSFSVYGAFF. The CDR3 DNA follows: TGTGCCAGCAGTTTCTCCGTTTACGGAGCTTTCTTT.

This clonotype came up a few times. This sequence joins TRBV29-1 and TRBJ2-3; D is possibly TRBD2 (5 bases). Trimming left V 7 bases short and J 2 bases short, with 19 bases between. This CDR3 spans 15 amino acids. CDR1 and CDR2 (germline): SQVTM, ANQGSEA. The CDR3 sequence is CSGTGSGGSTDTQYF. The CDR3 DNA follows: TGCAGCGGGACGGGGTCGGGTGGCTCCACAGATACGCAGTATTTT.

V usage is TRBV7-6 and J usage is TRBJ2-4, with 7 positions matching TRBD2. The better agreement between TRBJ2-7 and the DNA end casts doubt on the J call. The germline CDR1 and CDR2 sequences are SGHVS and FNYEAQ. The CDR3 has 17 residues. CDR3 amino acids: CASSLGSWGGLPYEQYF. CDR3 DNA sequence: TGTGCCAGCAGCTTAGGAAGTTGGGGGGGACTGCCCTACGAGCAGTACTTC.

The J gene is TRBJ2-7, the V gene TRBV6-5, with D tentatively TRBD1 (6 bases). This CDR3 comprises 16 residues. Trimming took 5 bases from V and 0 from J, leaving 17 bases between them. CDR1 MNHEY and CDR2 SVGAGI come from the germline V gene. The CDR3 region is CASSTGQIRSSYEQYF. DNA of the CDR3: TGTGCCAGCAGTACCGGACAGATTAGAAGCTCCTACGAGCAGTACTTC.

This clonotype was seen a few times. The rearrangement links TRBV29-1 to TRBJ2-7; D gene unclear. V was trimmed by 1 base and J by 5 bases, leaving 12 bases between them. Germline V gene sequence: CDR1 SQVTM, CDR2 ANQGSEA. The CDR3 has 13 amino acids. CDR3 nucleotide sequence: TGCAGCGTTGAAGTATATGAAATCCACGAGCAGTACTTC. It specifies CSVEVYEIHEQYF.

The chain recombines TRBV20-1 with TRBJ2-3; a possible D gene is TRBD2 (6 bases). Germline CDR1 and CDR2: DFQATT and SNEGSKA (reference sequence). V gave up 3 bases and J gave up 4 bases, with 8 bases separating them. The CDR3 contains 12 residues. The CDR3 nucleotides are TGCAGTGCTAGGAGACTAGCAGATACGCAGTATTTT. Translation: CSARRLADTQYF.

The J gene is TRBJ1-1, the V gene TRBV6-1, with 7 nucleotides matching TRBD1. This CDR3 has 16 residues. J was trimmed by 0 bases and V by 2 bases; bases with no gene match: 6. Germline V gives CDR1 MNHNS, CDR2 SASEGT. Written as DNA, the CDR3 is TGTGCCAGCAGTGAAAGACAGGGCTCCATGAACACTGAAGCTTTCTTT. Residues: CASSERQGSMNTEAFF.

The CDR3 DNA is TGCAGTGCTAGAGATCTCCAAGCGGGAGACAATGAGCAGTTCTTC. It is translated as CSARDLQAGDNEQFF. V and J are TRBV20-1 and TRBJ2-1; 8 bases are a match to TRBD2. There are 15 residues in the CDR3. Germline V lookup: CDR1 DFQATT, CDR2 SNEGSKA (reference sequence). With 0 bases clipped from V and 5 bases from J, the junction kept 6 bases outside the gene matches.

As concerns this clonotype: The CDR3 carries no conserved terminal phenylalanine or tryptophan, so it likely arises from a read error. The CDR3 bases are TGCGCCAGCAGCTTGGCCTCTAGCGGGGGGCCCCCCACAGATACGCAGTATTGT. Residues: CASSLASSGGPPTDTQYC. The chain is built from TRBV5-1 and TRBJ2-3; 11 bases agree with TRBD2. J lost 2 bases, V lost 0 bases, and 8 bases had no gene match. Per germline, CDR1 SGHRS and CDR2 YFSETQ. The CDR3 totals 18 residues.

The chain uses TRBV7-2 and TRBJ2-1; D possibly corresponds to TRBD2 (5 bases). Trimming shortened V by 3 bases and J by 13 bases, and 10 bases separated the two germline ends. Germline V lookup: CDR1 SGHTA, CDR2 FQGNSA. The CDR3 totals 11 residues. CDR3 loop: CASSLRGSQFF. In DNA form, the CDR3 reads TGTGCCAGCAGCTTGCGCGGGTCTCAGTTCTTC.

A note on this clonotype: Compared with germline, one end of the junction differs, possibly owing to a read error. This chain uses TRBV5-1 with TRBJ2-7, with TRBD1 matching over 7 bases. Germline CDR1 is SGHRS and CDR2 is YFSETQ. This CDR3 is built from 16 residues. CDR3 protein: CASSLVRADRYYAQYF. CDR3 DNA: TGCGCCAGCAGCTTGGTTCGCGCGGACAGGTACTACGCGCAGTACTTC.

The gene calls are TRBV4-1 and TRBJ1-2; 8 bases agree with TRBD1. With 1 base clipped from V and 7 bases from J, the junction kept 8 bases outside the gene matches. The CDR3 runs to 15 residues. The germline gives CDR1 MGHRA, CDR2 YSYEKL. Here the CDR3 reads CASSQAFGRGPGYTF. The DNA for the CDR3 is TGCGCCAGCAGCCAAGCTTTCGGCAGGGGGCCTGGCTACACCTTC.

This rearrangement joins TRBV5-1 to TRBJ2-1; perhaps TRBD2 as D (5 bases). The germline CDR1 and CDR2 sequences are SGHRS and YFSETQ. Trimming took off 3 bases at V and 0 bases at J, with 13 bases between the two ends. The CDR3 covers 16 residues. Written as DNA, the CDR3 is TGCGCCAGCAGCTCTCCAAGCGGATTCTCCTACAATGAGCAGTTCTTC. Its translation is CASSSPSGFSYNEQFF.

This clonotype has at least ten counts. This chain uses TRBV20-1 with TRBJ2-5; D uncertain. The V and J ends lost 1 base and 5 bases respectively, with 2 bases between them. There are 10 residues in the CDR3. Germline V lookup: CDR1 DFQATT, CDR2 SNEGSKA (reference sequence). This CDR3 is CSARVETQYF. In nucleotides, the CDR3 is TGCAGTGCTAGAGTCGAGACCCAGTACTTC.

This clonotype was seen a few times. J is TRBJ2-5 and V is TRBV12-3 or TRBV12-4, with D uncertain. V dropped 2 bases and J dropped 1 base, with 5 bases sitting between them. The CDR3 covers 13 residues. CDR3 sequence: CASSLWSQETQYF. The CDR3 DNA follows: TGTGCCAGCAGTTTATGGTCCCAAGAGACCCAGTACTTC.

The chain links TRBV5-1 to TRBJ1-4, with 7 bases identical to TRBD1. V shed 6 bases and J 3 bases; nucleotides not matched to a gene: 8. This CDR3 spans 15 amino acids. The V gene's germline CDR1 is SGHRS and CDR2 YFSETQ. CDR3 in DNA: TGCGCCAGCACGTTAGCCGGGACAGCTAATGAAAAACTGTTTTTT. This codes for CASTLAGTANEKLFF.

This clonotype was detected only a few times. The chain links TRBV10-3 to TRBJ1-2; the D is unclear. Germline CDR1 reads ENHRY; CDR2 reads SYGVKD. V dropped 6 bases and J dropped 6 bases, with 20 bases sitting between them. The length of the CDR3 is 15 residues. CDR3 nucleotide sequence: TGTGCCATCAGCCGCTCGACCTGGGTTGCGGATGGCTACACCTTC. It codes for CAISRSTWVADGYTF.

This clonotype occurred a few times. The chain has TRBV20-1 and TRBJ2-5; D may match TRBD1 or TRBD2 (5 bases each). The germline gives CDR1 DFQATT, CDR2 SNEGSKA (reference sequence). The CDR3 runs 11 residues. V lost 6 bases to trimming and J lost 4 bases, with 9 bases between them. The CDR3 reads CSAPGRETQYF. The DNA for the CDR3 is TGCAGTGCCCCGGGGCGAGAGACCCAGTACTTC.

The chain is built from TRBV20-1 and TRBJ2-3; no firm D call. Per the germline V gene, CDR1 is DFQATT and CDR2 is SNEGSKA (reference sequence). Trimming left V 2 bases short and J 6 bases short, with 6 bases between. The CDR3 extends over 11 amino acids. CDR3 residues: CSARPLDTQYF. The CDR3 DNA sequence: TGCAGTGCTAGACCGCTTGATACGCAGTATTTT.

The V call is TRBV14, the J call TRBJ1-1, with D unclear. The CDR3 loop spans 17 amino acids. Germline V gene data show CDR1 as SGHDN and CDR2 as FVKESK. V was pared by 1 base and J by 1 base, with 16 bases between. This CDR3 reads CASSQGFKGSGNTEAFF. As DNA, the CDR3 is TGTGCCAGCAGCCAAGGATTTAAGGGTTCAGGGAACACTGAAGCTTTCTTT.

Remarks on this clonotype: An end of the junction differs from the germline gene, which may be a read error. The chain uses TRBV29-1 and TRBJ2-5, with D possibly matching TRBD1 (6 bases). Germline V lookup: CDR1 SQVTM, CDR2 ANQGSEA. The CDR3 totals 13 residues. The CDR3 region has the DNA TGCAGCGTTGACGTGACAGGCCAAGGGACCCAGTACTTC. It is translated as CSVDVTGQGTQYF.

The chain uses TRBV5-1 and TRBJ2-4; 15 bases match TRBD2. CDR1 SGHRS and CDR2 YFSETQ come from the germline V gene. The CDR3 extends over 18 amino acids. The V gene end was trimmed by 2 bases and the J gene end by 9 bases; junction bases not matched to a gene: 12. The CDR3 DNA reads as TGCGCCAGCAGCTTTCCTACGGGACTAGCGGGAGGTGAGGCCATTCAGTACTTC. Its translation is CASSFPTGLAGGEAIQYF.

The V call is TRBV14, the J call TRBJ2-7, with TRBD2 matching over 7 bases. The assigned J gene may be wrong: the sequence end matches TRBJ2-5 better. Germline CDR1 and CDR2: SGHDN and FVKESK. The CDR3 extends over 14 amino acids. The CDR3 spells CASSHAGGKETQYF. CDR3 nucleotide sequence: TGTGCCAGCAGCCACGCCGGGGGGAAAGAGACCCAGTACTTC.

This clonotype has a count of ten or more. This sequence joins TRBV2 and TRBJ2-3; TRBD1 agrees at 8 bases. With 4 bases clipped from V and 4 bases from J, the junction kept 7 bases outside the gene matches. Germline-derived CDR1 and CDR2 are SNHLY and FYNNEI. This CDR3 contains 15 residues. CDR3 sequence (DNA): TGTGCCAGCAGTGTCACAGGGGGTCCTCCAGATACGCAGTATTTT. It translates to CASSVTGGPPDTQYF.

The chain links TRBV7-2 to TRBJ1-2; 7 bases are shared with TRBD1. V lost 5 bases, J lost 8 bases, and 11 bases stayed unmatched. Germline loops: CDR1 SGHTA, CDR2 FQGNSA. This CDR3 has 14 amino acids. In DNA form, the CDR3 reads TGTGCCAGCAGCACGAATTCAGGGGGGAAGGGCTACACCTTC. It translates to CASSTNSGGKGYTF.

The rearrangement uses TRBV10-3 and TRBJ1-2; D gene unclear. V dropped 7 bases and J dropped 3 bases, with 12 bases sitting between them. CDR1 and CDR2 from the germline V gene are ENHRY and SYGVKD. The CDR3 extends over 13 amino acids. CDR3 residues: CAITMTVDYGYTF. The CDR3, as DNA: TGTGCCATCACCATGACGGTGGACTATGGCTACACCTTC.

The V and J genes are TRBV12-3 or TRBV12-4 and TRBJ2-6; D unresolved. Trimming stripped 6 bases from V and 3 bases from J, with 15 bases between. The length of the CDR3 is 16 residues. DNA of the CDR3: TGTGCCAGCAGCCTAGGGTCTGGGGATGGGGCCAACGTCCTGACTTTC. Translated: CASSLGSGDGANVLTF.

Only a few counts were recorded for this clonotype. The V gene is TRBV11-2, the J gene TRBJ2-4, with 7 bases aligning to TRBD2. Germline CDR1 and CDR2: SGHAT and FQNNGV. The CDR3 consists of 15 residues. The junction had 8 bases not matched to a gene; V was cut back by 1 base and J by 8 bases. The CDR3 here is CASSLGTSDFDIQYF. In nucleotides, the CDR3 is TGTGCCAGCAGCTTAGGGACTAGTGATTTTGACATTCAGTACTTC. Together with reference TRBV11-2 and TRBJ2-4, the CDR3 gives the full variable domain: EAGVAQSPRYKIIEKRQSVAFWCNPISGHATLYWYQQILGQGPKLLIQFQNNGVVDDSQLPKDRFSAERLKGVDSTLKIQPAKLEDSAVYLCASSLGTSDFDIQYFGAGTRLSVL.

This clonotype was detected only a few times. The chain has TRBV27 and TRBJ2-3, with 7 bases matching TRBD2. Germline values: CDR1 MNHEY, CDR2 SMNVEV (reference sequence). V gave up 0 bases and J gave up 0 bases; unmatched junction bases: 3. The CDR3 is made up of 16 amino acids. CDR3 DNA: TGTGCCAGCAGTTTATCGGCTAGCGGAAGCACAGATACGCAGTATTTT. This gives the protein CASSLSASGSTDTQYF.

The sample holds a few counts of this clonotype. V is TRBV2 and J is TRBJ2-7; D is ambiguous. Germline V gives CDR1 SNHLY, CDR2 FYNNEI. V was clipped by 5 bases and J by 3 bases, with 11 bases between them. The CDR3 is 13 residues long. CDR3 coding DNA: TGTGCCAGCAGTTCTGGTTGGGGCTACGAGCAGTACTTC. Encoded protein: CASSSGWGYEQYF. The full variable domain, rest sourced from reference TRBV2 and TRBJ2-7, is EPEVTQTPSHQVTQMGQEVILRCVPISNHLYFYWYRQILGQKVEFLVSFYNNEISEKSEIFDDQFSVERPDGSNFTLKIRSTKLEDSAMYFCASSSGWGYEQYFGPGTRLTVT.

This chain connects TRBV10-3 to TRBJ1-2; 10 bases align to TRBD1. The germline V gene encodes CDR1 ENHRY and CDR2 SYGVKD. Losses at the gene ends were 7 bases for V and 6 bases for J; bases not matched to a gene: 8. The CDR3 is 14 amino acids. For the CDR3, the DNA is TGTGCCATCACCCCGGACAGGGGGAGGGATGGCTACACCTTC. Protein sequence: CAITPDRGRDGYTF.